These 8 T cell receptor beta chains originate from one sample sequenced in a study of CD8+ T cells in alopecia areata. TCR sequencing used cDNA made by reverse transcription of extracted RNA. Libraries were prepared by immunoSEQ multiplex PCR; TCRdb keeps only in-frame clonotypes and omits some of them. The sample yields 200,000 or so clones, nearly 60% seen once. Documented treatment: oral pan-JAK inhibitor, 5-10 mg twice daily. The input for sequencing was CD4+ T cells sorted from blood, taken at week 24, from a patient treated with tofacitinib. The receptors were gathered from a human donor with alopecia areata.

This clone appeared a few times. The V and J genes are TRBV9 and TRBJ2-7; 7 nucleotides line up with TRBD1. Unmatched junction bases numbered 4, after V lost 4 bases and J lost 6 bases. The CDR3 contains 12 residues. Germline V gene lookup returns CDR1 SGDLS and CDR2 YYNGEE. The CDR3 region has the DNA TGTGCCAGCAGCACTTCAGGGGGCGAGCAGTACTTC. Protein sequence: CASSTSGGEQYF.

The V and J genes are TRBV30 and TRBJ1-1; D call uncertain. Between the trimmed V and J ends, which lost 4 bases and 6 bases, there was a span of 21 bases. The CDR3 has 15 amino acids. CDR1 GTSNPN and CDR2 SVGIG come from the germline V gene (reference sequence). CDR3 in amino acids: CAWTPRTGWKAEAFF. The CDR3 region has the DNA TGTGCCTGGACCCCAAGGACGGGTTGGAAGGCTGAAGCTTTCTTT. Based on the CDR3 plus reference TRBV30 and TRBJ1-1, the full variable domain is SQTIHQWPATLVQPVGSPLSLECTVEGTSNPNLYWYRQAAGRGLQLLFYSVGIGQISSEVPQNLSASRPQDRQFILSSKKLLLSDSGFYLCAWTPRTGWKAEAFFGQGTRLTVV.

This clone was counted a few times. The chain links TRBV7-2 to TRBJ1-5, with D maybe TRBD1 (5 bases). With 5 bases removed from V and 0 bases from J, the gap between germline ends came to 11 bases. From germline, CDR1 is SGHTA and CDR2 FQGNSA. The CDR3 contains 15 residues. CDR3 sequence (DNA): TGTGCCAGCAGCCGGACGGGGGATAGCAATCAGCCCCAGCATTTT. This gives the protein CASSRTGDSNQPQHF.

In this sample, this clone turned up a few times. This sequence joins TRBV28 and TRBJ2-5, with D tentatively TRBD1 or TRBD2 (5 bases each). This CDR3 contains 14 residues. The germline CDR1 and CDR2 sequences are MDHEN and SYDVKM. V lost 3 bases and J 5 bases, leaving 13 bases between the germline ends. DNA for the CDR3: TGTGCCAGCAGTTTTTTTTGGGACGGGGAGACCCAGTACTTC. Residues: CASSFFWDGETQYF.

J is TRBJ2-1 and V is TRBV28, with D maybe TRBD2 (5 bases). This CDR3 spans 15 amino acids. The V end was cut by 4 bases, the J end by 2 bases, with 12 bases between. Germline V gives CDR1 MDHEN, CDR2 SYDVKM. CDR3 residues: CASSSRTGPYNEQFF. CDR3 sequence (DNA): TGTGCCAGCAGTTCCAGGACTGGACCCTACAATGAGCAGTTCTTC.

CDR3 protein: CASSLAAQETQYF. As DNA, the CDR3 is TGTGCCAGCAGCTTAGCGGCCCAAGAGACCCAGTACTTC. The chain joins TRBV7-9 to TRBJ2-5; D is undetermined. The germline gives CDR1 SEHNR, CDR2 FQNEAQ (reference sequence). This CDR3 is 13 amino acids long. V was pared by 0 bases and J by 1 base, with 3 bases between.

The V gene is TRBV2, the J gene TRBJ2-5; perhaps TRBD2 as D (5 bases). Looked up from germline, CDR1 is SNHLY and CDR2 is FYNNEI. V lost 10 bases, J lost 5 bases, and 14 bases lay in between. This CDR3 has 12 amino acids. In DNA form, the CDR3 reads TGTGCCATCGGACTCTGGGGTGAGACCCAGTACTTC. Its protein product is CAIGLWGETQYF.

This sequence joins TRBV28 and TRBJ1-5, with D perhaps matching TRBD1 (5 bases). The V and J ends lost 4 bases and 4 bases respectively, with 8 bases between them. The CDR3 loop spans 13 amino acids. The germline V gene has CDR1 MDHEN and CDR2 SYDVKM. The CDR3 spells CASSSQGNQPQHF. CDR3 nucleotides: TGTGCCAGCAGTTCGCAGGGAAATCAGCCCCAGCATTTT.